These 30 T cell receptor beta chains share one sample of origin, sequenced in a study of beta chain features in type 1 diabetes. Expressed TCRB transcripts were sequenced after all isolated RNA was converted to cDNA. Some clones are missing from TCRdb's copy, which holds only in-frame ones; the method was immunoSEQ multiplex PCR. The table lists about 220,000 clones, approximately 11% of them singletons. Sequencing was performed on central memory CD4+ T cells from blood. These receptors were collected from a man aged 18 to 30 in good health.

The rearrangement links TRBV9 to TRBJ1-4; TRBD1 matches at 9 bases. After removal of 4 bases from V and 4 bases from J, the junction contained 5 bases not matched to a gene. The V gene's germline CDR1 is SGDLS and CDR2 YYNGEE. This CDR3 has 15 residues. The CDR3 DNA follows: TGTGCCAGCAGCCCATACAGGGGGCTTAATGAAAAACTGTTTTTT. It codes for CASSPYRGLNEKLFF.

The V and J genes are TRBV5-6 and TRBJ2-5, with unresolved D. This CDR3 spans 15 amino acids. The V end lost 2 bases, the J end lost 5 bases, and 16 bases lay between the germline ends. Germline V gene lookup returns CDR1 SGHDT and CDR2 YYEEEE. This CDR3 is CASSFPEALRETQYF. The CDR3 DNA reads TGTGCCAGCAGCTTCCCAGAAGCCCTCCGGGAGACCCAGTACTTC.

This clone was detected a few times. The chain joins TRBV23-1 to TRBJ2-7, with D tentatively TRBD2 (5 bases). TRBV23-1 carries the ORF label, with uncertain function. The ends were cut back, 4 bases at V and 0 bases at J, with 10 bases in the middle. The CDR3 is 14 residues long. The CDR3 loop reads CASSRTVLSYEQYF. For the CDR3, the DNA is TGCGCCAGCAGTCGGACTGTGCTCTCCTACGAGCAGTACTTC.

This clone occurred a few times. Other DNA sequences in this specimen translate into the identical CDR3. V gene TRBV6-6 combines with J gene TRBJ1-2; possibly TRBD1 for D (5 bases). V was trimmed by 6 bases and J by 7 bases, leaving 12 bases between them. Germline V gene data show CDR1 as MNHNY and CDR2 as SVGAGI (reference sequence). This CDR3 contains 12 residues. The CDR3 bases are TGTGCCAGCAGGAGGGAGGGGAGTGGCTACACCTTC. Its protein product is CASRREGSGYTF.

This chain joins TRBV14 and TRBJ2-1; 13 bases line up with TRBD2. Looked up from germline, CDR1 is SGHDN and CDR2 is FVKESK. The CDR3 loop spans 15 amino acids. V shed 1 base, J shed 12 bases, and the junction held 6 bases outside the gene matches. DNA for the CDR3: TGTGCCAGCAGCCAAGGGACTAGCGGGAGAGTTGTGCAGTTCTTC. Translating it yields CASSQGTSGRVVQFF.

The sample holds a few counts of this clone. The gene calls are TRBV6-1 and TRBJ2-1; D might be TRBD2 (5 bases). Trimming stripped 8 bases from V and 4 bases from J, with 12 bases between. The CDR3 is made up of 13 amino acids. Germline-derived CDR1 and CDR2 are MNHNS and SASEGT. CDR3 in DNA: TGTGCCAGCGACCCTCGGGGATACAATGAGCAGTTCTTC. Encoded protein: CASDPRGYNEQFF.

The chain combines TRBV10-3 with TRBJ2-7, with TRBD2 identical over 9 bases. Germline V gives CDR1 ENHRY, CDR2 SYGVKD. The length of the CDR3 is 15 residues. V trimming: 4 bases; J trimming: 2 bases; junction bases outside the gene matches: 6. CDR3 bases: TGTGCCATCAGTGGTGCTAGCGGGACCGCCTACGAGCAGTACTTC. Translation: CAISGASGTAYEQYF.

Comment on this clone: It differs at one base from a far larger clone, so likely a read error. The rearrangement joins TRBV30 to TRBJ1-5; D uncertain. The CDR3 runs to 13 residues. The V gene's germline CDR1 is GTSNPN and CDR2 SVGIG (reference sequence). Written as DNA, the CDR3 is TGTGCCTTGAGTCGGGGTAGCAATCAGCCCCAGCATTTT. Protein product: CALSRGSNQPQHF.

V and J are TRBV4-1 and TRBJ2-1; D gene ambiguous. The CDR3 is 17 amino acids. Germline V lookup: CDR1 MGHRA, CDR2 YSYEKL. V lost 0 bases and J lost 1, with 13 bases in between. CDR3 DNA: TGCGCCAGCAGCCAAGAGGCATATACTCAATCCTACAATGAGCAGTTCTTC. This gives the protein CASSQEAYTQSYNEQFF.

The chain joins TRBV19 to TRBJ2-2; D not certain. Germline values: CDR1 LNHDA, CDR2 SQIVND (reference sequence). This CDR3 has 16 residues. Trimming removed 1 base at V and 2 bases at J, with 11 bases between. This CDR3 reads CASSIGPRTNTGELFF. The DNA of the CDR3 is TGTGCCAGTAGTATAGGGCCCCGGACCAACACCGGGGAGCTGTTTTTT.

This clone was recorded a few times. The J gene is TRBJ2-1, the V gene TRBV6-1; TRBD2 matches at 7 bases. Germline CDR1 is MNHNS and CDR2 is SASEGT. There are 15 residues in the CDR3. Losses at the gene ends were 6 bases for V and 7 bases for J; bases not matched to a gene: 12. CDR3 DNA: TGTGCCAGCAGGATGACTAGCCGAAGACTTAATGAGCAGTTCTTC. This encodes CASRMTSRRLNEQFF.

The V gene is TRBV18, the J gene TRBJ2-3; TRBD2 agrees at 7 bases. Germline V CDR1 and CDR2: KGHSH, LQKENI. This CDR3 comprises 17 residues. V was pared by 3 bases and J by 2 bases, with 11 bases of the junction left unmatched. CDR3 region: CASSPQRASGYTDTQYF. The DNA of the CDR3 is TGTGCCAGCTCACCCCAGCGGGCTAGCGGCTACACAGATACGCAGTATTTT.

This clone was detected only a few times. The gene calls are TRBV18 and TRBJ2-7; 7 bases are a match to TRBD1. Losses at the gene ends were 5 bases for V and 0 bases for J; bases not matched to a gene: 4. The CDR3 totals 14 residues. Germline V gene sequence: CDR1 KGHSH, CDR2 LQKENI. The DNA for the CDR3 is TGTGCCAGCTCAAGAGACAGGGACTCCTACGAGCAGTACTTC. Translating gives CASSRDRDSYEQYF. The full variable domain, its missing parts supplied by reference TRBV18 and TRBJ2-7, is NAGVMQNPRHLVRRRGQEARLRCSPMKGHSHVYWYRQLPEEGLKFMVYLQKENIIDESGMPKERFSAEFPKEGPSILRIQQVVRGDSAAYFCASSRDRDSYEQYFGPGTRLTVT.

This clone has only a few counts. The gene calls are TRBV6-6 and TRBJ1-2; a possible D gene is TRBD1 (5 bases). V was trimmed by 7 bases and J by 11 bases, leaving 20 bases between them. The CDR3 is 13 amino acids. Germline V gives CDR1 MNHNY, CDR2 SVGAGI (reference sequence). DNA of the CDR3: TGTGCCAGCAACCCGGGGGGGACGGCTTGGTACACCTTC. Amino acids: CASNPGGTAWYTF.

This clone was detected only a few times. V gene TRBV7-2 combines with J gene TRBJ1-4; the D is unclear. CDR1 and CDR2 (germline): SGHTA, FQGNSA. The CDR3 is 14 residues long. V gave up 1 base and J gave up 8 bases, with 11 bases separating them. Here the CDR3 DNA reads TGTGCCAGCAGCTTAGTGGCTCAGGCAGAAAAACTGTTTTTT. As protein: CASSLVAQAEKLFF.

V and J are TRBV7-2 and TRBJ1-2; 9 bases map to TRBD1. The V segment lost 5 bases and the J segment 8 bases; nucleotides outside the gene matches: 6. Per germline, CDR1 SGHTA and CDR2 FQGNSA. The CDR3 is 13 residues long. CDR3 DNA: TGTGCCAGCAGCGACGGGACAGGGAACGGCTACACCTTC. Residues: CASSDGTGNGYTF.

The V call is TRBV6-6, the J call TRBJ1-4; the D is unclear. V was cut by 2 bases and J by 5 bases, with 9 bases left in between. The germline gives CDR1 MNHNY, CDR2 SVGAGI (reference sequence). CDR3 length: 14 residues. The CDR3 DNA is TGTGCCAGCAGTTACCCAGGTGCCAATGAAAAACTGTTTTTT. The encoded protein is CASSYPGANEKLFF.

This clone turned up a few times. This chain joins TRBV29-1 and TRBJ2-7; D not resolved. Germline V lookup: CDR1 SQVTM, CDR2 ANQGSEA. The CDR3 covers 13 residues. Between the trimmed V and J ends, which lost 4 bases and 0 bases, there was a span of 10 bases. The CDR3 nucleotides read TGCAGCGTTGCGGCACGGGCCTCCTACGAGCAGTACTTC. It encodes CSVAARASYEQYF.

The table lists this clone with a few counts. The genes are TRBV14 and TRBJ2-5; 11 bases match TRBD2. The germline gives CDR1 SGHDN, CDR2 FVKESK. The CDR3 sequence is 15 residues long. With 1 base clipped from V and 7 bases from J, the junction kept 5 bases outside the gene matches. The CDR3 DNA is TGTGCCAGCAGCCAAGCGCTAGCGGGAGGTGTGACCCAGTACTTC. This encodes CASSQALAGGVTQYF.

The chain recombines TRBV4-1 with TRBJ2-7, with D uncertain. The CDR3 runs to 14 residues. Germline CDR1 MGHRA, CDR2 YSYEKL. Trimming left V 1 base short and J 5 bases short, with 12 bases between. The CDR3 protein is CASSQATTRDEQYF. In DNA, the CDR3 is TGCGCCAGCAGCCAAGCCACAACCCGGGACGAGCAGTACTTC.

CDR3 in DNA: TGTGCCAGCAGCCCCTGGGACCGAACTTACGAGCAGTACTTC. This sequence encodes CASSPWDRTYEQYF. The V gene is TRBV14, the J gene TRBJ2-7; TRBD1 or TRBD2 may be the D gene (5 bases each). Germline CDR1 SGHDN, CDR2 FVKESK. Trimming shortened V by 4 bases and J by 4 bases, and 14 bases separated the two germline ends. This CDR3 comprises 14 residues.

This clone turned up a few times. The V gene is TRBV30, the J gene TRBJ1-1, with 8 bases lining up with TRBD1. After removal of 3 bases from V and 10 bases from J, the junction contained 10 bases not matched to a gene. The V gene's germline CDR1 is GTSNPN and CDR2 SVGIG (reference sequence). The CDR3 has 13 amino acids. In DNA, the CDR3 is TGTGCCTGGAGAGCTACGGACAGGGAACGAGCTTTCTTT. Translated, it gives CAWRATDRERAFF.

This clone turned up a few times. The chain joins TRBV10-3 to TRBJ2-3, with D tentatively TRBD2 (6 bases). V dropped 6 bases and J dropped 6 bases, with 16 bases sitting between them. This CDR3 contains 14 residues. Germline assignment: CDR1 ENHRY and CDR2 SYGVKD. The CDR3 DNA reads TGTGCCATCAGCTCCGGGACGGGGGTGGATACGCAGTATTTT. Translating gives CAISSGTGVDTQYF.

Only a few counts were recorded for this clone. This chain connects TRBV28 to TRBJ2-7; D gene unclear. The ends were cut back, 3 bases at V and 6 bases at J, with 15 bases in the middle. The CDR3 has 14 residues. Germline CDR1 is MDHEN and CDR2 is SYDVKM. CDR3 sequence (DNA): TGTGCCAGCAGTTTCTGGTCCCGGCAGCGCGAGCAGTACTTC. Protein product: CASSFWSRQREQYF.

This clone was seen repeatedly, ten times or more. The chain joins TRBV30 to TRBJ2-5, with no clear D. From germline, CDR1 is GTSNPN and CDR2 SVGIG (reference sequence). V gave up 0 bases and J gave up 5 bases, with 13 bases separating them. The CDR3 runs 14 residues. CDR3 residues: CAWSVSRVVETQYF. Written as DNA, the CDR3 is TGTGCCTGGAGTGTAAGTCGTGTGGTGGAGACCCAGTACTTC. Full variable domain (rest looked up from reference TRBV30 and TRBJ2-5): SQTIHQWPATLVQPVGSPLSLECTVEGTSNPNLYWYRQAAGRGLQLLFYSVGIGQISSEVPQNLSASRPQDRQFILSSKKLLLSDSGFYLCAWSVSRVVETQYFGPGTRLLVL.

J is TRBJ2-7 and V is TRBV6-1; 7 nucleotides agree with TRBD2. Germline loops: CDR1 MNHNS, CDR2 SASEGT. The CDR3 has 14 residues. Trimming removed 0 bases from V and 5 bases from J; junction bases left unmatched: 4. This CDR3 reads CASSEAGGADEQYF. Here the CDR3 DNA reads TGTGCCAGCAGTGAAGCGGGAGGGGCGGACGAGCAGTACTTC.

This clone was picked up a small number of times. This sequence joins TRBV15 and TRBJ2-1; D unresolved. CDR1 is LNHNV, CDR2 YYDKDF, per germline (reference sequence). Trimming removed 5 bases from V and 0 bases from J, with 14 bases in between. The CDR3 covers 16 residues. CDR3 amino acids: CATSSRSVSSYNEQFF. The DNA of the CDR3 is TGTGCCACCAGCTCCCGGTCGGTGAGCTCCTACAATGAGCAGTTCTTC. The full variable domain, completed using reference TRBV15 and TRBJ2-1, is DAMVIQNPRYQVTQFGKPVTLSCSQTLNHNVMYWYQQKSSQAPKLLFHYYDKDFNNEADTPDNFQSRRPNTSFCFLDIRSPGLGDTAMYLCATSSRSVSSYNEQFFGPGTRLTVL.

The V gene is TRBV27, the J gene TRBJ2-5; 12 bases fit TRBD2. Germline V gene lookup returns CDR1 MNHEY and CDR2 SMNVEV (reference sequence). The length of the CDR3 is 15 residues. With V trimmed by 6 bases and J by 5 bases, 7 bases remained unmatched. This CDR3 reads CASRASGRGLETQYF. The CDR3 DNA reads TGTGCCAGCAGAGCTAGCGGGAGGGGGTTGGAGACCCAGTACTTC.

This clone has only a few counts. The chain links TRBV11-2 to TRBJ2-1; D ambiguous. Per germline, CDR1 SGHAT and CDR2 FQNNGV. The ends were cut back, 1 base at V and 4 bases at J, with 5 bases in the middle. This CDR3 is built from 13 residues. The CDR3 coding sequence is TGTGCCAGCAGCTTAGTGTGGTACAATGAGCAGTTCTTC. It encodes CASSLVWYNEQFF.

The sample holds a few counts of this clone. The chain combines TRBV5-1 with TRBJ2-1; D remains ambiguous. The CDR3 totals 15 residues. Germline V gene sequence: CDR1 SGHRS, CDR2 YFSETQ. V gave up 2 bases and J gave up 3 bases, with 12 bases separating them. CDR3 DNA: TGCGCCAGCAGCTTAGTACGAACGGACTACAATGAGCAGTTCTTC. Encoded protein: CASSLVRTDYNEQFF.